Listed below are T cell receptor beta chains from one sample, sequenced in a study of T cell responses to AZD1222 COVID-19 vaccine. The assay was immunoSEQ multiplex PCR, and TCRdb's table has in-frame clones only and misses some. This table holds approximately 110,000 clones, around 90% found once. Specimen: peripheral blood, collected on day 0 of AZD1222 vaccination. The source is an adult in good health. Each CDR3 is given with its conserved first and last residue. The D gene is left open where the match is weak. Clone size is stated in some rows and not others, as once, few, many or a class when expanded.

clone_size | d_call | j_call | v_call | cdr3_nt | cdr3_aa
NA | NA | TRBJ2-3 | TRBV7-2 | TGTGCCAGCAGCTTGGGACGGAGAGGTCAATCTACGCAGTATTTT | CASSLGRRGQSTQYF
NA | NA | TRBJ2-7 | TRBV10-3 | TGTGCCATCACAGCTTCCCCGATCGACAGCCTTCCCTACGAGCAGTACTTC | CAITASPIDSLPYEQYF
NA | NA | TRBJ1-6 | TRBV6-4 | TGTGCCAGCAGTGAAAACAGGGACAATTCACCCCTCCACTTT | CASSENRDNSPLHF
NA | NA | TRBJ1-3 | TRBV6-5 | TGTGCCAGCAAAGGACAGCCTGGAAACACCATATATTTT | CASKGQPGNTIYF
NA | NA | TRBJ2-6 | TRBV19 | TGTGCCAGCTCCCCTGGGGCTGGGGCCAACGTCCTGACTTTC | CASSPGAGANVLTF
NA | NA | TRBJ2-5 | TRBV24-1 | TGTGCCACCAGTGCAGGAGGTGCCCGGGAGACCCAGTACTTC | CATSAGGARETQYF
NA | NA | TRBJ1-1 | TRBV7-2 | TGTGCCAGCAGCTTAGGGAGGGGATATGAAGCTTTCTTT | CASSLGRGYEAFF
NA | NA | TRBJ1-4 | TRBV10-3 | TGTGCCATCAGTGAGGTTGGAGGGAATGAAAAACTGTTTTTT | CAISEVGGNEKLFF
NA | NA | TRBJ2-1 | TRBV13 | TGTGCCAGCAGCTTAGAAGGCCCCCAGTTCTTC | CASSLEGPQFF
NA | NA | TRBJ1-1 | TRBV30 | TGTGCCTGGAGTGTGTCCGGCGCTGAAGCTTTCTTT | CAWSVSGAEAFF
few | NA | TRBJ1-4 | TRBV24-1 | TGTGCCACCATCCGCAGGGCCCTTTATGAAAAACTGTTTTTT | CATIRRALYEKLFF
NA | NA | TRBJ1-2 | TRBV30 | TGTGCCACCCGGCTGACGGGTGGCTACACCTTC | CATRLTGGYTF
NA | NA | TRBJ1-5 | TRBV11-3 | TGTGCCAGCAGCTTAGATAGCAATCAGCCCCAGCATTTT | CASSLDSNQPQHF
NA | NA | TRBJ2-3 | TRBV28 | TGTGCCAGCAGTCCCACCAGAAGCGGAGTTGATACGCAGTATTTT | CASSPTRSGVDTQYF
NA | NA | TRBJ1-4 | TRBV5-5 | TGTGCCAGCAGCTTCGTGTCCTATTCAACTAATGAAAAACTGTTTTTT | CASSFVSYSTNEKLFF
NA | TRBD1 | TRBJ1-2 | TRBV4-2 | TGTGCCAGCAGCCAATCGGAGGGGGCTATAAACTATGGCTACACCTTC | CASSQSEGAINYGYTF
once | NA | TRBJ2-7 | TRBV7-9 | TGTGCCAGCAGCTTTTCGGCGAGCGGAAATTACGAGCAGTACTTC | CASSFSASGNYEQYF